The rows below give T cell receptor beta chains drawn from one sample of a study of tumor-infiltrating lymphocytes in primary liver carcinoma. TCRdb re-called the multiplex PCR reads with MiXCR, one entry per CDR3 protein. The table includes almost 200,000 distinct CDR3 sequences, about two thirds detected once. The sequenced sample was peripheral blood. The receptors stem from a woman aged 55-70 years with primary liver carcinoma and hepatitis B virus infection. CDR3s include the opening cysteine and the closing phenylalanine or tryptophan. A D gene is named only where the DNA matches it firmly. Clone sizes are given selectively: once, few, many, or a class where the clone is expanded.

TGTGCCAGCAGCTTAGAGGGGGCAGGTGGCGGTGGCTACACCTTT | CASSLEGAGGGGYTF | TRBJ1-2 | - | TRBV11-2 | -
TGTGCCAGCAGTGAGCGGATTAGCGGAAGCACAGATACGCAGTATTTT | CASSERISGSTDTQYF | TRBJ2-3 | - | TRBV25-1 | -
TGTGCCAGCAGCCGGTACTCCCGGGTAACTGAAGCTTTCTTT | CASSRYSRVTEAFF | TRBJ1-1 | once | TRBV11-1 | -
TGTGCCAGCAACGAGCGGCCGGGCACCGGGGAGCTGTTTTTT | CASNERPGTGELFF | TRBJ2-2 | - | TRBV9 | -
TGTGCCAGCAGCTACCTGACTCCTAGAGGGAGCTCCTACAATGAGCAGTTCTTC | CASSYLTPRGSSYNEQFF | TRBJ2-1 | - | TRBV11-2 | -
TGTGCCAACAGCCCGCCTTGGAGGTATGGCTACACCTTC | CANSPPWRYGYTF | TRBJ1-2 | - | TRBV11-2 | -
TGTGCCATTCGGAGCACAGATACGCAGTATTTT | CAIRSTDTQYF | TRBJ2-3 | - | TRBV12-3/TRBV12-4 | -
TGTGCCAGCAGCTTAGGCCTAAGCGCGACAAGGGGTGGGTGGCAAGAGGCCCAGTACTTC | CASSLGLSATRGGWQEAQYF | TRBJ2-5 | - | TRBV11-2 | -
TGTGCCAGCAGTTACTCCTACGCCGGGACAGGGGTTGGCGGCTACACCTTC | CASSYSYAGTGVGGYTF | TRBJ1-2 | many | TRBV6-5 | TRBD1
TGTGCCAGCAGGAACGAGGACGGACATAATTCACCCCTCCACTTT | CASRNEDGHNSPLHF | TRBJ1-6 | many | TRBV6-6 | -
TGTGCCAGCAGCCAAGGACAGAATCAGCCCCAGCATTTT | CASSQGQNQPQHF | TRBJ1-5 | many | TRBV12-3/TRBV12-4 | -
TGTGCCAGCAGGTCACAGGGTGGCGCCTACAATGAGCAGTTCTTC | CASRSQGGAYNEQFF | TRBJ2-1 | many | TRBV6-6 | -
TGTGCCAGCAGTGATGGGGGAGGACTCGAGAAGTACTTC | CASSDGGGLEKYF | TRBJ2-7 | once | TRBV6-1 | -
TGTGCCAGCAGCCCAGGGAGGCCAGCTCTCTTT | CASSPGRPALF | TRBJ1-1 | - | TRBV7-9 | -
TGTGCCAGCAGTTACTCGATAGGGTGGGGCGGGGAGCTGTTTTTT | CASSYSIGWGGELFF | TRBJ2-2 | few | TRBV6-5 | -
TGTGCCCGGAGTCGGGCCTACGAGCAGTACTTC | CARSRAYEQYF | TRBJ2-7 | - | TRBV30 | -
TGCAGCAGTTCCGTGGGGCGAAATGAGCTGTACTTC | CSSSVGRNELYF | TRBJ2-7 | once | TRBV29-1 | -
TGTGCCAGCAGTTACGCTGGGACTAGTACAGATACGCAGTATTTT | CASSYAGTSTDTQYF | TRBJ2-3 | many | TRBV6-5 | TRBD2
TGCAGTGCTCGAGGGGCCAGGGATCTCCCTACCTACGAGCAGTACTTC | CSARGARDLPTYEQYF | TRBJ2-7 | - | TRBV20-1 | -
TGTGCCAGCAGACCTACTAGCGTGTTGGTCAATGAGCAGTTCTTC | CASRPTSVLVNEQFF | TRBJ2-1 | - | TRBV2 | TRBD2
TGTGCCAGCAGCCCCGACCGGACAGGGCCCTACGAGCAGTACTTC | CASSPDRTGPYEQYF | TRBJ2-7 | many | TRBV11-2 | TRBD1
TGTGCCAGCAGCCGCCTGGAACAGGGAGCGAGCACCGGGGAGCTGTTTTTT | CASSRLEQGASTGELFF | TRBJ2-2 | - | TRBV11-2 | -
TGTGCCAGCAGTTACTCCCCACTAGCTCTTACTATCAATGAGCAGTTCTTC | CASSYSPLALTINEQFF | TRBJ2-1 | - | TRBV6-1 | -
TGTGCCAGCTCACTAGCGGGGGACAGCTCCTACGAGCAGTACTTC | CASSLAGDSSYEQYF | TRBJ2-7 | - | TRBV18 | TRBD2
TGTGCCAGCAGCTTAGGCGGGCAAGGAGACAAGCAGTACTTC | CASSLGGQGDKQYF | TRBJ2-7 | once | TRBV11-2 | -
TGCAGTGCTAGAGATACCGGGACAGAAGGGAGGACCGCTTACTACGAGCAGTACTTC | CSARDTGTEGRTAYYEQYF | TRBJ2-7 | - | TRBV20-1 | -
TGCGCCAGCAGCCAAGAGTTCGGGAAAAGAACTGAAGCTTTCTTT | CASSQEFGKRTEAFF | TRBJ1-1 | - | TRBV4-3 | -
TGTGCCAGCAGCTTTTGGACAGGGGCTGGCTACACCTTC | CASSFWTGAGYTF | TRBJ1-2 | - | TRBV5-6 | TRBD1
TGTGCCAGCAGCTTCGGACTAGCGGGCTCCCGCACAGATACGCAGTATTTT | CASSFGLAGSRTDTQYF | TRBJ2-3 | many | TRBV7-8 | TRBD2
TGTGCCAGCACCCCGACAGGGGGTTTTACTGAAGCTTCCTTT | CASTPTGGFTEASF | TRBJ1-1 | - | TRBV6-6 | TRBD1
TGTGATAGCAGCTTAGATCTCTCGGGTTACAATGAGCAGTTCTTC | CDSSLDLSGYNEQFF | TRBJ2-1 | few | TRBV11-2 | -
TGTGTCAGCAGTCCAAGCCTTGAGTATAATGAGCAGTTCTTC | CVSSPSLEYNEQFF | TRBJ2-1 | - | TRBV6-5 | -
TGTGCCAGCAGCTACACTAGCCCCGATACGCAGTATTTT | CASSYTSPDTQYF | TRBJ2-3 | - | TRBV7-9 | -
TGTGCCTGCAGCGGGACGGGCCACGAGCAGTACTTC | CACSGTGHEQYF | TRBJ2-7 | - | TRBV11-2 | TRBD2
TGTGCCAGCAGCTTACGTAGGCAGTCAGCAAATCAGCCCCAGTATTTT | CASSLRRQSANQPQYF | TRBJ2-3 | once | TRBV11-2 | -
TGTGCCAGCAGGGATGGGACTAGCGGGAGGGAGAGCACAGATACGCAGTACTTT | CASRDGTSGRESTDTQYF | TRBJ2-3 | - | TRBV12-3/TRBV12-4 | TRBD2
TGCAGCGTTGACTTATTACTAGGGGGCTCCTACAATGAGCAGTTCTTC | CSVDLLLGGSYNEQFF | TRBJ2-1 | many | TRBV29-1 | -
TGTGCCAGCTCACCAGATACTCCGATCACAGATACGCAGTATTTT | CASSPDTPITDTQYF | TRBJ2-3 | many | TRBV18 | -
TGTGCCAGCAGTTCCGAGACAGGAGGGACCCAGTACTTT | CASSSETGGTQYF | TRBJ2-5 | - | TRBV5-8 | -
TGTGTCAACAGCCTTCGGGACGTTGAGACCCGGTACTTC | CVNSLRDVETRYF | TRBJ2-5 | once | TRBV4-2 | -
TGCGCCAGCAACCGAAACCGGGACAACCATGAGCAGTTCTTC | CASNRNRDNHEQFF | TRBJ2-1 | - | TRBV5-1 | -
TGTGCCAGCAGTTCCTCCCTGACTAGCGGGATTCGTGGGGACAATGAGCAGTTCTTC | CASSSSLTSGIRGDNEQFF | TRBJ2-1 | - | TRBV28 | TRBD2
TGTGCCAGCAGTTTCAATACTAGCGGCGCAGATGCGCAGTATTTT | CASSFNTSGADAQYF | TRBJ2-3 | once | TRBV12-3/TRBV12-4 | TRBD2
TGTGCCAGCAGATTAGAAACTTCTCGGGAGCAGTACTTC | CASRLETSREQYF | TRBJ2-7 | - | TRBV11-2 | -
TGTGCCAGCAGCTTAGATCCGGGAGGAGGCTACACCTTC | CASSLDPGGGYTF | TRBJ1-2 | - | TRBV11-2 | -
TGTGCCAGCAGCTCAAGCCCTCGGGACAGGGGGTACCCCTATAATTCACCCCTCCACTTT | CASSSSPRDRGYPYNSPLHF | TRBJ1-6 | - | TRBV11-2 | TRBD1
TGTGCCAGCAGTCCGGGACTAGCGGGAGGGGTGCAGTTCTTC | CASSPGLAGGVQFF | TRBJ2-1 | - | TRBV2 | TRBD2
TGCAGCGTTGAGGGGCCAACGGGGGCTAGCACAGATACGCAGTATTTT | CSVEGPTGASTDTQYF | TRBJ2-3 | - | TRBV29-1 | -
TGCGCCAGCAGCCCTACGACATGGTTCCCGCCCCAGCATTTT | CASSPTTWFPPQHF | TRBJ1-5 | once | TRBV5-1 | -
TGTGCCAGCAGTGGGACAGGGGTTGAAAAACTGTTTTTT | CASSGTGVEKLFF | TRBJ1-4 | many | TRBV6-1 | TRBD1
- | CSVAGGIEELFF | TRBJ2-2 | - | TRBV29-1 | -
TGTGCCAGCTCCCTCCATGCCGGGGACTGGAATGAGCAGTTCTTC | CASSLHAGDWNEQFF | TRBJ2-1 | - | TRBV18 | -
TGTGCCAGCAGAGAGGGAAACACTGAAACTTTCTTT | CASREGNTETFF | TRBJ1-1 | - | TRBV11-3 | -
TGCGCCAGCAGCCTCCAATCGACTGGCTTCATGGCGGCCCCGTTCTTC | CASSLQSTGFMAAPFF | TRBJ2-1 | - | TRBV4-1 | -
TGTGCCAGCAGAGGCTCCGAAGTGACTCAGTACTTC | CASRGSEVTQYF | TRBJ2-4 | - | TRBV2 | -
TGTGCCAGCACCCTATTCAATGAGCAGTTCTTC | CASTLFNEQFF | TRBJ2-1 | few | TRBV28 | -
TGTGCCAGCAGCTTAGGGTCTAGCGGGGGTTTTTCGAATACGCAGTATTTT | CASSLGSSGGFSNTQYF | TRBJ2-3 | - | TRBV11-2 | TRBD2
TGCGCCAGCAGCCAAGGGAAGGTGCCCCTCTCCTACGAGCAGTACTTC | CASSQGKVPLSYEQYF | TRBJ2-7 | - | TRBV4-1 | -
TGTGCCAGCAGCCAAGAATTTGTGCTAGCGGGAGTTTCAGATACGCAGTATTTT | CASSQEFVLAGVSDTQYF | TRBJ2-3 | - | TRBV14 | TRBD2